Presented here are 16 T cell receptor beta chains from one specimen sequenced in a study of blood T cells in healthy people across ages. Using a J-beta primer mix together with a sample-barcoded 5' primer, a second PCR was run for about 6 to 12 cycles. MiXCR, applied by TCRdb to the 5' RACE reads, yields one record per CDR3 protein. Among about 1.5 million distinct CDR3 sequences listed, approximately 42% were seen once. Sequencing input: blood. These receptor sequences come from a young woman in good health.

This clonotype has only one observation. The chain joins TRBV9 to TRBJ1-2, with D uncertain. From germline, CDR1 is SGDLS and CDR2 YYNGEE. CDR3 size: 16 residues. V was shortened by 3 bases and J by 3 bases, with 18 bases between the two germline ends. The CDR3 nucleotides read TGTGCCAGCAGCGGCGAAAGGCGGCTCCTGGACTATGGCTACACCTTC. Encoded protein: CASSGERRLLDYGYTF. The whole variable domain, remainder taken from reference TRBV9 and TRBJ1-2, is DSGVTQTPKHLITATGQRVTLRCSPRSGDLSVYWYQQSLDQGLQFLIQYYNGEERAKGNILERFSAQQFPDLHSELNLSSLELGDSALYFCASSGERRLLDYGYTFGSGTRLTVV.

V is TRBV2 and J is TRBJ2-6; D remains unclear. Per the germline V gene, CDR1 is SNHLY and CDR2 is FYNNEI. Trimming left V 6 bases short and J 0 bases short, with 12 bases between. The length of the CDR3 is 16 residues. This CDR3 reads CASSTGRLSGANVLTF. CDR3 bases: TGTGCCAGCAGCACCGGACGCCTCTCTGGGGCCAACGTCCTGACTTTC.

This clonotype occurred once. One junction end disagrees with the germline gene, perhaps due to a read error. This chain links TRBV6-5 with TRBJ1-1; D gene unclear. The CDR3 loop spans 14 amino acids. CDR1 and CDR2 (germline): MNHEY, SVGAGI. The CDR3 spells CASSDSDMSAEAFF. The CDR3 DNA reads TGTGCCAGCAGTGACTCTGACATGTCCGCTGAAGCTTTCTTT.

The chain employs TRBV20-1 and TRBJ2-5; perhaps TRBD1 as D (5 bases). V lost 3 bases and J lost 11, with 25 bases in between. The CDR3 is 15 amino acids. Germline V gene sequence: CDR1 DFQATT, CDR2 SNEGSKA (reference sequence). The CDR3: CSASLQGGPYNEQYF. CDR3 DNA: TGCAGTGCTAGTTTGCAGGGTGGGCCCTACAATGAGCAGTACTTC.

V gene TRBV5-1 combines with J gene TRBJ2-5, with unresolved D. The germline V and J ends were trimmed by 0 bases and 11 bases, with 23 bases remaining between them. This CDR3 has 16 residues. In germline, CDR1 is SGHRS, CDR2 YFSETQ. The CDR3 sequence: CASSLAGRSLANEQYF. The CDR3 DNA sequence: TGCGCCAGCAGCTTGGCCGGCAGGTCCTTGGCTAATGAGCAGTACTTC.

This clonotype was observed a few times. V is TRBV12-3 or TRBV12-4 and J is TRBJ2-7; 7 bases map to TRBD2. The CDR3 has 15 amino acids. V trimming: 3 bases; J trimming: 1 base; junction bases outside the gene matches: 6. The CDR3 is CASSLWSSGSYEQYF. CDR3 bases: TGTGCCAGCAGTTTGTGGTCTAGCGGATCCTACGAGCAGTACTTC.

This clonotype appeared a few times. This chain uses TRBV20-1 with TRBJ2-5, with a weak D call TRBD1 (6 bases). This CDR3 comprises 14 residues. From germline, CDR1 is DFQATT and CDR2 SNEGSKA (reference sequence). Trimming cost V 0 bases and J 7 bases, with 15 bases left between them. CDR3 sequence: CSARDPAGVGTQYF. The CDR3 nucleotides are TGCAGTGCTAGAGATCCAGCAGGGGTGGGGACCCAGTACTTC.

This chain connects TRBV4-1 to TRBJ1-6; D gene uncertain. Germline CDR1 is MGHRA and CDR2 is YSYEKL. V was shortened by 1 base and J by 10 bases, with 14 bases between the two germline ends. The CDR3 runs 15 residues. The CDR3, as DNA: TGCGCCAGCAGCCAAGTTATCGTTAGCAACTCACCCCTCCACTTT. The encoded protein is CASSQVIVSNSPLHF.

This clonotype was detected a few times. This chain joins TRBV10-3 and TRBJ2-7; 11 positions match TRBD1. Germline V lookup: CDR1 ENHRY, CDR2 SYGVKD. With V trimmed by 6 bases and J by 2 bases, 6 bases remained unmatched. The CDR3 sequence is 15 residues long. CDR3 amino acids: CAIRAPGQGAYEQYF. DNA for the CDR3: TGTGCCATCAGGGCCCCGGGACAGGGGGCCTACGAGCAGTACTTC.

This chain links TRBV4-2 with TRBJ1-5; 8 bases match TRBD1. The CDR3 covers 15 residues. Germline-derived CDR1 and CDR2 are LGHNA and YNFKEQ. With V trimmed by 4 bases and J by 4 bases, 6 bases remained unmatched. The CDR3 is CASSLQGQGNQPQHF. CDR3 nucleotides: TGTGCCAGCAGCCTCCAAGGACAGGGAAATCAGCCCCAGCATTTT.

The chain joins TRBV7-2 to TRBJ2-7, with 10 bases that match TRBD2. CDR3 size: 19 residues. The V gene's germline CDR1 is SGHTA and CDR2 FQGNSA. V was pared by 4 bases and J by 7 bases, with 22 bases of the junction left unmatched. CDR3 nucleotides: TGTGCCAGCAGCTCGTACCACGGGCTAGCGGGGGTTCGAGGTGATGAGCAGTACTTC. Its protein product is CASSSYHGLAGVRGDEQYF. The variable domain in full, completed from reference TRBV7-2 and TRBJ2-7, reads GAGVSQSPSNKVTEKGKDVELRCDPISGHTALYWYRQSLGQGLEFLIYFQGNSAPDKSGLPSDRFSAERTGGSVSTLTIQRTQQEDSAVYLCASSSYHGLAGVRGDEQYFGPGTRLTVT.

The CDR3 reads CASSHGKTGGGTDTQYF. The CDR3 DNA follows: TGTGCCAGCAGCCACGGAAAGACAGGGGGCGGGACAGATACGCAGTATTTT. The genes are TRBV3-1 and TRBJ2-3; 10 bases fit TRBD1. Losses at the gene ends were 3 bases for V and 3 bases for J; bases not matched to a gene: 9. The CDR3 has 17 amino acids. CDR1 LGHDT and CDR2 YNNKEL come from the germline V gene (reference sequence).

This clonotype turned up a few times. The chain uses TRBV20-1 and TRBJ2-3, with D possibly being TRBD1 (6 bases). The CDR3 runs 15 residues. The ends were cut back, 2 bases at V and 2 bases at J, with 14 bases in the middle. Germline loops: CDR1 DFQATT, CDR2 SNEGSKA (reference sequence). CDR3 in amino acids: CSARWTVKNTDTQYF. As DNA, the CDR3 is TGCAGTGCTAGATGGACAGTAAAAAACACAGATACGCAGTATTTT.

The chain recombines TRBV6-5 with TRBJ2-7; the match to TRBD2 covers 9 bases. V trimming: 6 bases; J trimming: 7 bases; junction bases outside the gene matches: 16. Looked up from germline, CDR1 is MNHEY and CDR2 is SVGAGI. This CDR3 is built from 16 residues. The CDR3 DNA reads TGTGCCAGCAGAACAATAGCGGGAGAGCGCAACAATGAGCAGTACTTC. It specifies CASRTIAGERNNEQYF.

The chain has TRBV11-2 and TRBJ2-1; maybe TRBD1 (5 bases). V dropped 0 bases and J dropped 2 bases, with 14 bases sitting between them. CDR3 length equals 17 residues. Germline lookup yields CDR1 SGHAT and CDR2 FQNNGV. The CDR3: CASSLEAGILPYNEQFF. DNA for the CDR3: TGTGCCAGCAGCTTAGAGGCAGGGATTTTACCCTACAATGAGCAGTTCTTC.

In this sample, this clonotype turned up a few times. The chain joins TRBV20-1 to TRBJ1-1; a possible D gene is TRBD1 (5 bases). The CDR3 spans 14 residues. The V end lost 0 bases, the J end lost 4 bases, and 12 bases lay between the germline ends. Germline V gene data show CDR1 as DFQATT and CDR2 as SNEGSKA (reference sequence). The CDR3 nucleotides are TGCAGTGCTAGAGAATCGTCAGGGACCACTGAAGCTTTCTTT. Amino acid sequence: CSARESSGTTEAFF.